The T cell receptor (beta chain) under discussion was sequenced for a study of CD4 T cells in relation to SARS-CoV-2 and coronaviruses (dated by TCRdb to the early 2020s). Study-level background: In the ViraFEST assay, PBMCs were cultured with antigen for 9 to 10 days, after which TCR beta CDR3s were sequenced to identify antigen-specific clonal expansions. Samples from a few pre-COVID donors and the naive versus memory experiments were sequenced with the Adaptive Biotechnologies TCR-sequencing kit; other data were Illumina-based. The study assessed, at the TCR clonotype level, memory CD4+ T cell crossreactivity between SARS-CoV-2 and common cold coronavirus spike proteins. HLA restriction was mapped for shared crossreactive spike epitopes using patient-derived lymphoblastoid cell lines. Across all 12 patients in the convalescent cohort, the median age was roughly 38 years, with a range of about 20 to 80 years. Among the roughly twelve convalescent patients, 8 males and 4 females were included, and two of the subjects were Hispanic. A different, Illumina-based TCR-beta assay was used to sequence expansion assays from other donors in the study.

DNA from CEF-cultured naive and memory CD4+ T cells underwent immunoSEQ TCR-beta sequencing at survey level. Processing in the source paper ran as follows. During preprocessing, nonproductive sequences were removed, as were CDR3s that did not start with C, did not end with F or W, or were shorter than 7 amino acids. Antigen-specific clonotypes were called with the MANAFEST web app on the basis of expansion relative to the reference and to other culture wells. To be counted as positive, a clone had to show significant expansion compared with the reference culture, at an FDR below 0.05, in 2 of 3 replicate wells. To be called positive, a clone also had to show significant expansion compared with every other tandem well and an odds ratio greater than 5. Cultured and uncultured naive and memory CD4+ repertoires were searched for previously identified spike- and CEF-reactive CDR3s. Pairwise Levenshtein distance, computed with the stringdist R package after three terminal residues were trimmed from each end, was used as the measure of CDR3 homology. This is the immuneACCESS table as TCRdb keeps it, with only in-frame sequences that have V and J called. A part of the clones is gone; compared with another copy, unresolved V genes explain less than half, and the rest is unexplained. The V and J calls and clone size are taken from that table; D and trimming were inferred from the DNA. The table for this sample lists around 40,000 clones; 84% of them were counted only once. The ten largest clones capture around 1.3% of the sample.

Summary of the overall study and its limitations: Naive versus memory sequencing indicated the assay detects memory recall responses rather than primary responses primed during culture. The study was limited by small numbers of patients and tested TCRs. Since the crossreactivity analysis centred on spike protein, crossreactivity against other viral proteins was not assessed. Pre-pandemic and post-infection samples were not both contributed by any donor, so tracing of the source of pre-existing responses was limited. Roughly 64% of donors had memory CD4+ clonotypes that crossrecognized SARS-CoV-2 and at least one common cold coronavirus spike. Crossreactive clones showed significantly weaker SARS-CoV-2-driven expansion than monoreactive clones, consistent with antigenic imprinting.

Naive and memory CD4+ T cells were separated from cryopreserved PBMCs through CD4 enrichment, which was followed by EasySep naive CD4+ T cell enrichment. For roughly 9 days, more than 85,000 sorted naive or memory CD4+ T cells were cultured together with CEF peptides and T cell-depleted PBMCs at a 1:1 ratio. Triplicate replicate wells were generally used for each peptide culture condition. Ficoll-Paque PLUS gradient centrifugation was used to isolate PBMCs from leukapheresis product or whole blood. PBMCs were either cryopreserved at -140°C or used fresh in the expansion assay. The QIAamp Micro DNA Kit was used to extract genomic DNA from the CD4+ T cells. The junction shows trimming of 4 bases on V and 8 bases on J, plus 26 bases between the germline ends. For CDR1 and CDR2, the germline V gene lists MDHEN and SYDVKM. The CDR3 spans 17 residues, from the cysteine through the phenylalanine. This entry keeps only the CDR3 DNA: 51 bases, framed from base 1.

This clone has just a few counts. Its antigen has not been determined. No base qualities exist here, and no much larger clone lies one base off it. The chain joins TRBV28 to TRBJ1-2, with no D gene named confidently. This clonotype was sampled from an adult with COVID-19. Sequenced: naive CD4+ T cells from PBMCs, cultured in vitro. What this sample's cell subset or site label stands for: naive CD4+ T cells isolated by negative enrichment. The nucleotide sequence is given as TGTGCCAGCAGTTCCTCGTTGGGTGGGAGAGAACCGGCGGGCTACACCTTC. Its protein is CASSSSLGGREPAGYTF.